This TCR beta chain was recorded in a study of T cell responses to AZD1222 COVID-19 vaccine. Whole-study results and caveats: Unmutated variant regions are reportedly targeted by nearly half of spike-specific TCRs. With two AZD1222 doses given, Spike-specific TCR breadth and depth both rose. It should be noted that donors were predominantly white British and more often female, and clonal diversity was possibly underestimated.

The CDR3 extends over 15 amino acids. CDR1 is MNHEY and CDR2 is SVGEGT in the germline V gene. With V trimmed by 4 bases and J by 4 bases, 6 bases remained unmatched. Profiling relied on immunoSEQ multiplex PCR, and the TCRdb table lists in-frame clones only, not all of them. The sample holds 150,000 to 200,000 clones, about 91% seen once. Second-dose timings of about 4 or about 12 weeks were pooled. This clone was found once. Its antigen is not known. Additional DNA sequences in this sample encode the identical CDR3. This TCR was recovered from an adult who received the AZD1222 COVID-19 vaccine. The material was peripheral blood, obtained 28 days after the second AZD1222 dose. This chain uses TRBV6-2 or TRBV6-3 with TRBJ2-1; 8 bases are shared with TRBD2. In DNA, the CDR3 is TGTGCCAGCAGTTTGTTGGCGGGAGGATACAATGAGCAGTTCTTC. This encodes CASSLLAGGYNEQFF.